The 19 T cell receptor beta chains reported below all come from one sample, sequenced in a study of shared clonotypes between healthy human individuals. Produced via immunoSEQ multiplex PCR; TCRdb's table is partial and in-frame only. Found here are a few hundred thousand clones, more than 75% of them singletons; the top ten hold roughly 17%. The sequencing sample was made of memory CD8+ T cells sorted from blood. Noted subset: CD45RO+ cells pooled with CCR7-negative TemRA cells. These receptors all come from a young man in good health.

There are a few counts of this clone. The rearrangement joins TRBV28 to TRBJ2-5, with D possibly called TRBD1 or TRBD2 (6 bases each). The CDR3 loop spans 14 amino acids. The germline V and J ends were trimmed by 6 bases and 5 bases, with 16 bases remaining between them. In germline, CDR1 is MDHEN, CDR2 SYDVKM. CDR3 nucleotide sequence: TGTGCCAGCAGCTCTATTTCGGGGGCGGAGACCCAGTACTTC. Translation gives CASSSISGAETQYF.

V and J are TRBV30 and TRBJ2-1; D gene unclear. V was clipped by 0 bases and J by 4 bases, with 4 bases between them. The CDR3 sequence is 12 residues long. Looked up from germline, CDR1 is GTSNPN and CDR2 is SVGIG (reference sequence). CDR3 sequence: CAWSVQYNEQFF. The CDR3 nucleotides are TGTGCCTGGAGTGTACAGTACAATGAGCAGTTCTTC.

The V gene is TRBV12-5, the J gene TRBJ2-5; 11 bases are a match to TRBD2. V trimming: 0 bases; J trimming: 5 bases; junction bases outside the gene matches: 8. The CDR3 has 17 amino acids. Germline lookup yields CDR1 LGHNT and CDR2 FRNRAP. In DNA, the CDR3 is TGTGCTAGTGGTTTGGTAATAGCGGGAGGGCCGGGGGAGACCCAGTACTTC. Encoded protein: CASGLVIAGGPGETQYF.

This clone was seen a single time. CDR3: CASSLQRPLSSNQPQHF. The CDR3 DNA reads TGCGCCAGCAGCTTGCAAAGGCCACTGTCAAGCAATCAGCCCCAGCATTTT. The genes are TRBV5-1 and TRBJ1-5; D not resolved. Germline V gene lookup returns CDR1 SGHRS and CDR2 YFSETQ. The CDR3 sequence is 17 residues long. With 1 base removed from V and 1 base from J, the gap between germline ends came to 15 bases. Drawing the rest from reference TRBV5-1 and TRBJ1-5, the complete variable domain is KAGVTQTPRYLIKTRGQQVTLSCSPISGHRSVSWYQQTPGQGLQFLFEYFSETQRNKGNFPGRFSGRQFSNSRSEMNVSTLELGDSALYLCASSLQRPLSSNQPQHFGDGTRLSIL.

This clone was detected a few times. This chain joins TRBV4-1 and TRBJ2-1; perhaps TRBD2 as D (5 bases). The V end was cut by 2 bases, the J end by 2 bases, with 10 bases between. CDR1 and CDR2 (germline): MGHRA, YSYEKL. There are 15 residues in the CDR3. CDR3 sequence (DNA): TGCGCCAGCAGCCAAAGCGGAGAGGCCTACAATGAGCAGTTCTTC. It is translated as CASSQSGEAYNEQFF.

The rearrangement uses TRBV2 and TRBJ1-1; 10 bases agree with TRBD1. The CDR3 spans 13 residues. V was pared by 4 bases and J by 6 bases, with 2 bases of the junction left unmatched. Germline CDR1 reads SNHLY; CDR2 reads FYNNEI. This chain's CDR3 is CASSGQGAPEAFF. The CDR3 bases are TGTGCCAGCAGTGGACAGGGGGCCCCTGAAGCTTTCTTT.

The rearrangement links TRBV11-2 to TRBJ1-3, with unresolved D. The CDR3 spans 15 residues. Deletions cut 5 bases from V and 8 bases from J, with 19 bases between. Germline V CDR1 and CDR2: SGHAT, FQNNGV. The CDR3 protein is CASSPFKSEWDTIYF. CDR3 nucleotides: TGTGCCAGCAGCCCGTTTAAGAGTGAATGGGACACCATATATTTT.

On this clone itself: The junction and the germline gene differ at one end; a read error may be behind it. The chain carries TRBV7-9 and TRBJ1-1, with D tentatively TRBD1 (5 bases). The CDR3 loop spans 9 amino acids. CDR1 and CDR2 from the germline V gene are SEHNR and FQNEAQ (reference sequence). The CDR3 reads CASSPGVDF. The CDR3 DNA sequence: TGTGCCAGCAGCCCGGGGGTTGACTTT.

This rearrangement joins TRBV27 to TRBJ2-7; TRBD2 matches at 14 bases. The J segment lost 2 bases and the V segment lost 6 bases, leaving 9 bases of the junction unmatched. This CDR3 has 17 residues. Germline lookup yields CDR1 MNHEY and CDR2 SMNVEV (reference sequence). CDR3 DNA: TGTGCCAGCAGGTGGGGTATGGGACTAGCGGGAGCCTACGAGCAGTACTTC. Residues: CASRWGMGLAGAYEQYF.

In DNA form, the CDR3 reads TGTGCCAGTAGTATCGGGGCAGAGACCGGGGAGCTGTTTTTT. Its protein product is CASSIGAETGELFF. This chain connects TRBV19 to TRBJ2-2; D may match TRBD1 or TRBD2 (5 bases each). There are 14 residues in the CDR3. Germline CDR1 and CDR2: LNHDA and SQIVND (reference sequence). Trimming removed 3 bases from V and 5 bases from J, with 10 bases in between.

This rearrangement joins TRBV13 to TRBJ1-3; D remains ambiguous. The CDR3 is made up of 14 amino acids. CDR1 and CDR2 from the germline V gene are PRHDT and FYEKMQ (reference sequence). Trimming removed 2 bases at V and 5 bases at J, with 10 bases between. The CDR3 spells CASSLILSRNTIYF. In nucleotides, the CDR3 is TGTGCCAGCAGCTTAATTCTGTCGAGAAACACCATATATTTT.

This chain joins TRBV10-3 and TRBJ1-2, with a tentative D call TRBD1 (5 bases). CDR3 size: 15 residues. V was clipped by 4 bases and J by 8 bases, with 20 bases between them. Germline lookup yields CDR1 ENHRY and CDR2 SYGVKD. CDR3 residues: CAISVLRDPIRGYTF. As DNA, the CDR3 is TGTGCCATCAGTGTCCTCCGGGACCCGATCCGGGGCTACACCTTC.

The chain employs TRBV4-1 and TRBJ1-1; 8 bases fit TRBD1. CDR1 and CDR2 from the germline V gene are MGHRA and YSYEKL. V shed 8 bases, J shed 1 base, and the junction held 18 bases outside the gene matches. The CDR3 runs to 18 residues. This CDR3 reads CASQRAGGSFGRNTEAFF. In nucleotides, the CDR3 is TGCGCCAGCCAACGAGCAGGGGGCAGTTTCGGGCGGAACACTGAAGCTTTCTTT.

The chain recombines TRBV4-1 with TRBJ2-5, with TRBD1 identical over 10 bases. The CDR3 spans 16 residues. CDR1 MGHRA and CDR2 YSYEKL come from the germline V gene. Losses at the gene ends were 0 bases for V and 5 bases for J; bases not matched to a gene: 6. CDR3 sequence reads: CASSQEATGGSETQYF. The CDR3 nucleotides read TGCGCCAGCAGCCAAGAAGCGACAGGGGGCAGCGAGACCCAGTACTTC.

In DNA, the CDR3 is TGTGCCAGCAGCCCGGACATATATCGAGACACCGGGGAGCTGTTTTTT. Amino acids: CASSPDIYRDTGELFF. The genes are TRBV7-9 and TRBJ2-2, with D perhaps TRBD1 (5 bases). With 5 bases removed from V and 3 bases from J, the gap between germline ends came to 16 bases. The CDR3 loop spans 16 amino acids. CDR1 and CDR2 from the germline V gene are SEHNR and FQNEAQ (reference sequence). The variable domain in full, completed from reference TRBV7-9 and TRBJ2-2, reads DTGVSQNPRHKITKRGQNVTFRCDPISEHNRLYWYRQTLGQGPEFLTYFQNEAQLEKSRLLSDRFSAERPKGSFSTLEIQRTEQGDSAMYLCASSPDIYRDTGELFFGEGSRLTVL.

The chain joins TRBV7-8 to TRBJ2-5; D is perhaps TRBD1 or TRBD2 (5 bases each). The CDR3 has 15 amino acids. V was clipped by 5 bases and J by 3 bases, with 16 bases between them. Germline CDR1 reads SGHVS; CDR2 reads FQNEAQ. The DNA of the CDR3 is TGTGCCAGCAGCGTTCATCCCGGGGCCGAAGAGACCCAGTACTTC. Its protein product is CASSVHPGAEETQYF.

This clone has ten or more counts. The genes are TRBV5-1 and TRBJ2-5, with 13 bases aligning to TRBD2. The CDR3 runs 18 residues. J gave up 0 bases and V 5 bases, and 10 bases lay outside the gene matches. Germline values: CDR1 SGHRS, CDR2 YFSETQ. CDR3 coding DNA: TGCGCCAGCAGGCCTGGACTAGCGGGGGCCTTGTACCAAGAGACCCAGTACTTC. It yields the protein CASRPGLAGALYQETQYF.

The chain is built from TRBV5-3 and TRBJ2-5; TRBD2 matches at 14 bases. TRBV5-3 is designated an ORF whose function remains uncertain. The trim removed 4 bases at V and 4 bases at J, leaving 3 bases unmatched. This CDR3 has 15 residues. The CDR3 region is CARSRGLAGAETQYF. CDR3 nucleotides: TGTGCCAGAAGCCGGGGACTAGCGGGAGCAGAGACCCAGTACTTC.

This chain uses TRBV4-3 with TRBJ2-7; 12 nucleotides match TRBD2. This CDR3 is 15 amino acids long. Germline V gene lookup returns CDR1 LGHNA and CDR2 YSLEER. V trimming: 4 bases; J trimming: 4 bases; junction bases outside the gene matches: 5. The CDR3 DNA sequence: TGCGCCAGCAGCCGGGAGACTAGCGGGAGTTACGAGCAGTACTTC. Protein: CASSRETSGSYEQYF.